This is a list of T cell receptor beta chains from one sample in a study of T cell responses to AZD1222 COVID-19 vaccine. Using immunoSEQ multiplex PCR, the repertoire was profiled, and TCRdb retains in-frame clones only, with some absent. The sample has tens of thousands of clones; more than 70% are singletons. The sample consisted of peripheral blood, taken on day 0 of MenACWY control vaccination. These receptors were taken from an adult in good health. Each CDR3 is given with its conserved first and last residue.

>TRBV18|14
CASSPLGGTTEAFF
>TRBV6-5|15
CASRGGQGASDTQYF
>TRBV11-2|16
CASSRGGSPSTDTQYF
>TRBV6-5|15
CASSYLGQANYGYTF
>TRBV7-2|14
CASSLGSSRETQYF
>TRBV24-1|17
CATSDPTTSGRSYEQFF
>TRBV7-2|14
CASSRTGGNTEAFF
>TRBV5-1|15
CASSSTGWVEETQYF
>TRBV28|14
CASIPPGGDYGYTF
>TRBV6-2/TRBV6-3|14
CASTPAGTTYEQYF